This T cell receptor beta chain was sequenced during a study of blood T cell repertoires in COVID-19. Overall study: Sites across the United States, Italy and Spain contributed samples from acute and convalescent COVID-19. PBMCs, B-cell-depleted T cells, or T cells provided the cDNA or gDNA that made up the material.

CDR3 size: 16 residues. CDR1 is MNHEY, CDR2 SVGAGI, per germline. The trim removed 4 bases at V and 7 bases at J, leaving 11 bases unmatched. As originally analysed: Amplification of reference gene primers provided the estimated nucleated cell counts. This table comes from immunoSEQ multiplex PCR, and its TCRdb copy is limited to in-frame clones, with some not included. V and J calls and clone size follow that table, whereas D and trimming were derived from the DNA. The sample shows some 120,000 clones, roughly 71% of them seen only once. This clonotype was obtained from a man older than 75 with acute or convalescent COVID-19. The sample consisted of peripheral blood. The chain recombines TRBV6-5 with TRBJ2-7; 12 nucleotides align to TRBD2. The CDR3 sequence: CASSSRLAGVVGEQYF. In DNA, the CDR3 is TGTGCCAGCAGTTCAAGACTAGCGGGGGTGGTGGGAGAGCAGTACTTC.